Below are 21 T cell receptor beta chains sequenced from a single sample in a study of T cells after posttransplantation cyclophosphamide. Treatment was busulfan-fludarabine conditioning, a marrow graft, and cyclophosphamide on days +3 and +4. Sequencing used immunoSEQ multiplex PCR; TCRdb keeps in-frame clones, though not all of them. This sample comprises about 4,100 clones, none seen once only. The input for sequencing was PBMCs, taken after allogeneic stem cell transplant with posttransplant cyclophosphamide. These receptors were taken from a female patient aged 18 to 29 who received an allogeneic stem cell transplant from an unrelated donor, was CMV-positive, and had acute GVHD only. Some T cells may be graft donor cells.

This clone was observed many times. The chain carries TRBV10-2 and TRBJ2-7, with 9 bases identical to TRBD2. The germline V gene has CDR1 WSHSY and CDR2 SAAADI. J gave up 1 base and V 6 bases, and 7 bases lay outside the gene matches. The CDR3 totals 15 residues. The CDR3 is CASRETSGSSYEQYF. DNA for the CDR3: TGCGCCAGCAGAGAGACTAGCGGATCATCCTACGAGCAGTACTTC.

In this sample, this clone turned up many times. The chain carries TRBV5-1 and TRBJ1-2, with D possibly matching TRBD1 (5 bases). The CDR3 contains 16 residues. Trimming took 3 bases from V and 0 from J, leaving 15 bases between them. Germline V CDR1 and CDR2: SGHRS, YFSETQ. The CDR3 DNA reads TGCGCCAGCAGCTCGGACACAGGCCTTCCTAACTATGGCTACACCTTC. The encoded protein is CASSSDTGLPNYGYTF. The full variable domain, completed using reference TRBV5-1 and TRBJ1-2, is KAGVTQTPRYLIKTRGQQVTLSCSPISGHRSVSWYQQTPGQGLQFLFEYFSETQRNKGNFPGRFSGRQFSNSRSEMNVSTLELGDSALYLCASSSDTGLPNYGYTFGSGTRLTVV.

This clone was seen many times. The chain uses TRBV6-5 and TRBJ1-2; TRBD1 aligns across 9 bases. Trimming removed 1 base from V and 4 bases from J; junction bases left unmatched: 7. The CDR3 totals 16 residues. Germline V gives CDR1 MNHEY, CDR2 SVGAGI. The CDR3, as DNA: TGTGCCAGCAGTTACTTCGGACAGGGGACAAGCTATGGCTACACCTTC. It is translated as CASSYFGQGTSYGYTF.

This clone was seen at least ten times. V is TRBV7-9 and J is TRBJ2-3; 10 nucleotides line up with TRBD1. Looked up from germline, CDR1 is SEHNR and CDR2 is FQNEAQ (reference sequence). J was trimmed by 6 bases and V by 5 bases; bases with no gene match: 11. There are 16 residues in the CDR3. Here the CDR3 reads CASSPRDRGSTDTQYF. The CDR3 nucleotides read TGTGCCAGCAGCCCCCGGGACAGGGGAAGTACGGATACGCAGTATTTT. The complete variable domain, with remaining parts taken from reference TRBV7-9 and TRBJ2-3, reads DTGVSQNPRHKITKRGQNVTFRCDPISEHNRLYWYRQTLGQGPEFLTYFQNEAQLEKSRLLSDRFSAERPKGSFSTLEIQRTEQGDSAMYLCASSPRDRGSTDTQYFGPGTRLTVL.

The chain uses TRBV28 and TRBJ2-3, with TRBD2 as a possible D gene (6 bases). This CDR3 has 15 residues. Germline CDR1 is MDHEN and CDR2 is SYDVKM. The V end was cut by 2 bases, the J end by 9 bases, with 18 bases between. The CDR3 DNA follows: TGTGCCAGCAGTTTAGGGGGGTTAATGGGGAGGACGCAGTATTTT. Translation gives CASSLGGLMGRTQYF.

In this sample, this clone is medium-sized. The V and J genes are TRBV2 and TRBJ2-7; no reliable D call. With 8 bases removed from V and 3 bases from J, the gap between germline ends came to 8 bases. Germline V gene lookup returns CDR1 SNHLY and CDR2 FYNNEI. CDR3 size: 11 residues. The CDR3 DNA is TGTGCCAGCGCGAGGAACTACGAGCAGTACTTC. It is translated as CASARNYEQYF.

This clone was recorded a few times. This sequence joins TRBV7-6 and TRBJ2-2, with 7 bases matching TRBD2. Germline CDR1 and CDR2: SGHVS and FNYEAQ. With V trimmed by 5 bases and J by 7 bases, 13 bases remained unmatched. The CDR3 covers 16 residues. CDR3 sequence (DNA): TGTGCCAGCAGCCCGCTGCTAGCGGCACGGGGCGGGGAGCTGTTTTTT. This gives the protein CASSPLLAARGGELFF.

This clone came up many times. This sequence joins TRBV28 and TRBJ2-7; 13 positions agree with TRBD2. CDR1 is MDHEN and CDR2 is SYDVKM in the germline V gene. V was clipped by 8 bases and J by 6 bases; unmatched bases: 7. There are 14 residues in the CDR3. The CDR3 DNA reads TGTGCCAGCGTCCCGGGACTAGCGGGATCCGAGCAGTACTTC. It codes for CASVPGLAGSEQYF.

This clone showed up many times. The CDR3: CASSDMQASYEQYF. The CDR3 DNA reads as TGTGCCAGCAGTGATATGCAGGCCTCCTACGAGCAGTACTTC. This chain uses TRBV6-1 with TRBJ2-7; D not resolved. Germline values: CDR1 MNHNS, CDR2 SASEGT. V was pared by 3 bases and J by 0 bases, with 9 bases between. There are 14 residues in the CDR3.

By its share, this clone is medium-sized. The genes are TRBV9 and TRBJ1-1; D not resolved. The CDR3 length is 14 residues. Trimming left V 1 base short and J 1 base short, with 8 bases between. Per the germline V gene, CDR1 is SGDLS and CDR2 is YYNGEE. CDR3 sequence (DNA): TGTGCCAGCAGCGTAAGACCGGGGAACACTGAAGCTTTCTTT. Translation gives CASSVRPGNTEAFF.

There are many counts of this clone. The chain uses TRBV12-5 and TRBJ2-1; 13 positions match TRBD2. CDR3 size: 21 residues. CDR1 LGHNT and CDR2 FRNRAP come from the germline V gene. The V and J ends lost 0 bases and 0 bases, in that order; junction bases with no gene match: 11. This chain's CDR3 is CASGLVQMGLAGKSSYNEQFF. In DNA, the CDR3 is TGTGCTAGTGGTTTGGTACAGATGGGACTAGCGGGAAAGAGCTCCTACAATGAGCAGTTCTTC.

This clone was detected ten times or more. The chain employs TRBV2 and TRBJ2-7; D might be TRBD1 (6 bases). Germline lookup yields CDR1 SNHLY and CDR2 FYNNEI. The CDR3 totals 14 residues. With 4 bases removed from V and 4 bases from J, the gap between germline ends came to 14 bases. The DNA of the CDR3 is TGTGCCAGCAGTGCAGGGGCCTTCCCTTACGAGCAGTACTTC. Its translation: CASSAGAFPYEQYF. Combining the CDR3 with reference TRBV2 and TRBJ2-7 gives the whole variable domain EPEVTQTPSHQVTQMGQEVILRCVPISNHLYFYWYRQILGQKVEFLVSFYNNEISEKSEIFDDQFSVERPDGSNFTLKIRSTKLEDSAMYFCASSAGAFPYEQYFGPGTRLTVT.

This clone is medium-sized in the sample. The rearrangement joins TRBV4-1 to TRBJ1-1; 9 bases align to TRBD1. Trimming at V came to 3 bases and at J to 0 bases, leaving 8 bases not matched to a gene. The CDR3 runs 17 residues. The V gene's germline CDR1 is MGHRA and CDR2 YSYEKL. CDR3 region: CASSHEGTGYMNTEAFF. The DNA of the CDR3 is TGCGCCAGCAGCCATGAGGGGACAGGGTATATGAACACTGAAGCTTTCTTT.

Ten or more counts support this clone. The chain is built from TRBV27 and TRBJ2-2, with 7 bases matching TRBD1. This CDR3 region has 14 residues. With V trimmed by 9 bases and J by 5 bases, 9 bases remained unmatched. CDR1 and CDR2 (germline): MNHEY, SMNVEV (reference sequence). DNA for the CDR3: TGTGCCAGTTCCAGACAGGGCGTAACCGGGGAGCTGTTTTTT. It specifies CASSRQGVTGELFF.

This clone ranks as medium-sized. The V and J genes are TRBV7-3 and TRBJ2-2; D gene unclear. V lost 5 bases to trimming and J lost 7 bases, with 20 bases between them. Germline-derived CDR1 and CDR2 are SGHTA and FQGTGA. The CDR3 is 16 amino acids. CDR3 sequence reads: CASSKGTTPRGGELFF. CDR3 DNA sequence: TGTGCCAGCAGCAAAGGAACCACCCCCCGAGGCGGGGAGCTGTTTTTT.

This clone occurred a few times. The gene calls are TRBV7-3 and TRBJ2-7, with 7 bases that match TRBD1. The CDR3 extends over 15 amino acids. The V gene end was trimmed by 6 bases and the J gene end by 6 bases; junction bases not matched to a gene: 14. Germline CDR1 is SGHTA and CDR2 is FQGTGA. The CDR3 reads CASSSDRALRGEQYF. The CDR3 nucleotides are TGTGCCAGCAGTAGTGACAGGGCGTTACGGGGCGAGCAGTACTTC.

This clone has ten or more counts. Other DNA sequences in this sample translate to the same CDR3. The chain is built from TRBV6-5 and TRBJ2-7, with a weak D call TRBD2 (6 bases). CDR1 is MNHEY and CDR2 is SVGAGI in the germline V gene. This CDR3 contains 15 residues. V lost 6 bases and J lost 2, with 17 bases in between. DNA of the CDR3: TGTGCCAGCAGGCGCCAGACTAGGCCCACCTACGAGCAGTACTTC. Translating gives CASRRQTRPTYEQYF.

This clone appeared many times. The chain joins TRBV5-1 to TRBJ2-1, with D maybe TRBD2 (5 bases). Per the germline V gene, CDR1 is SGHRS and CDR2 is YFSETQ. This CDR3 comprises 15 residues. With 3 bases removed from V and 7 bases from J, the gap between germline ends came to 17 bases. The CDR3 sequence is CASSWAPRGKNEQFF. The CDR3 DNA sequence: TGCGCCAGCAGCTGGGCCCCTCGGGGAAAGAATGAGCAGTTCTTC.

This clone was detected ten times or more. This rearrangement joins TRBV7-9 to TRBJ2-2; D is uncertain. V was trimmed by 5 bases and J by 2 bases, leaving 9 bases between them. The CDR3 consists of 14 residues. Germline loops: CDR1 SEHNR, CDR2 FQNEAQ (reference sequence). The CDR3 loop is CASSHRVNTGELFF. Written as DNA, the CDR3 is TGTGCCAGCAGCCACCGGGTAAACACCGGGGAGCTGTTTTTT.

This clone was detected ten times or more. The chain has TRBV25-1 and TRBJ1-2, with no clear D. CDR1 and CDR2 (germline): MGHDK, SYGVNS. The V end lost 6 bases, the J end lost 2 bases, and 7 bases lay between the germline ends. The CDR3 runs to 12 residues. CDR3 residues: CASRGGNYGYTF. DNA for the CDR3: TGTGCCAGCAGGGGAGGGAACTATGGCTACACCTTC.

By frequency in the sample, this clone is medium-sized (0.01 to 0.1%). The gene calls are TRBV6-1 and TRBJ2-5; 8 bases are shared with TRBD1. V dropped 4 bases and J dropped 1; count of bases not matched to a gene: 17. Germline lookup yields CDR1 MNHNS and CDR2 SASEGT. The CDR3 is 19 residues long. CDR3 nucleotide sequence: TGTGCCAGCAGTGGGGGACAGGCCATGGGGCGGTTGGGCCAAGAGACCCAGTACTTC. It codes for CASSGGQAMGRLGQETQYF.